Shown below are 20 T cell receptor beta chains from a single sample sequenced in a study of beta chain features in type 1 diabetes. Findings and caveats of the study: Moderately but significantly shorter TCRB CDR3s were found in Type 1 diabetes patients in all four CD4+ subsets.

The sequenced template was cDNA made from the entire isolated RNA. Profiled with immunoSEQ multiplex PCR; TCRdb holds only in-frame clones, not every one. The sample lists 500,000 to 650,000 clones, 12% occurring once. These receptors' antigens are unknown. The sample taken for sequencing was naive CD4+ T cells from blood. The receptors here all came from a young man with type 1 diabetes.

This clone was detected only a few times. The chain has TRBV2 and TRBJ1-4; D ambiguous. Trimming stripped 4 bases from V and 4 bases from J, with 7 bases between. Looked up from germline, CDR1 is SNHLY and CDR2 is FYNNEI. The CDR3 has 13 residues. CDR3 in amino acids: CASSGEINEKLFF. DNA for the CDR3: TGTGCCAGCAGTGGGGAGATTAATGAAAAACTGTTTTTT. The variable domain in full, with the rest retrieved from reference TRBV2 and TRBJ1-4, is EPEVTQTPSHQVTQMGQEVILRCVPISNHLYFYWYRQILGQKVEFLVSFYNNEISEKSEIFDDQFSVERPDGSNFTLKIRSTKLEDSAMYFCASSGEINEKLFFGSGTQLSVL.

This clone was picked up a small number of times. The chain combines TRBV19 with TRBJ2-1; a possible D gene is TRBD1 (5 bases). Germline loops: CDR1 LNHDA, CDR2 SQIVND (reference sequence). This CDR3 spans 14 amino acids. V was trimmed by 3 bases and J by 8 bases, leaving 14 bases between them. The CDR3 spells CASSIGTGADEQFF. The DNA for the CDR3 is TGTGCCAGTAGTATCGGCACTGGGGCCGATGAGCAGTTCTTC.

This clone was picked up a small number of times. V is TRBV7-9 and J is TRBJ2-5, with unresolved D. The V end lost 5 bases, the J end lost 7 bases, and 14 bases lay between the germline ends. Germline V gene sequence: CDR1 SEHNR, CDR2 FQNEAQ (reference sequence). CDR3 length: 13 amino acids. The CDR3 is CASSPTVTGTQYF. In DNA form, the CDR3 reads TGTGCCAGCAGCCCAACGGTAACGGGGACCCAGTACTTC.

This clone appeared a few times. The rearrangement uses TRBV5-6 and TRBJ2-5, with D perhaps matching TRBD1 (5 bases). The germline V and J ends were trimmed by 1 base and 5 bases, with 21 bases remaining between them. Germline V CDR1 and CDR2: SGHDT, YYEEEE. The CDR3 is 17 amino acids. The CDR3 DNA reads as TGTGCCAGCAGCTTGAATGGCAGGGCGGCGGTAGGGGAGACCCAGTACTTC. Translating gives CASSLNGRAAVGETQYF.

The table lists this clone with a few counts. The chain employs TRBV15 and TRBJ2-3; TRBD1 is a possible D gene (6 bases). Germline values: CDR1 LNHNV, CDR2 YYDKDF (reference sequence). Trimming removed 1 base at V and 0 bases at J, with 8 bases between. This CDR3 contains 15 residues. CDR3 sequence reads: CATSRGQASTDTQYF. The CDR3 region has the DNA TGTGCCACCAGCAGAGGACAGGCCAGCACAGATACGCAGTATTTT.

This clone was counted a few times. CDR3 sequence: CASSPQGLNEQYF. In DNA, the CDR3 is TGTGCCAGCTCACCACAGGGCCTTAACGAGCAGTACTTC. This sequence joins TRBV18 and TRBJ2-7; D is ambiguous. Deletions cut 1 base from V and 5 bases from J, with 9 bases between. This CDR3 has 13 amino acids. Germline loops: CDR1 KGHSH, CDR2 LQKENI.

This clone was observed a handful of times. The chain is built from TRBV29-1 and TRBJ2-5, with TRBD1 matching over 7 bases. The last part of the DNA fits TRBJ2-7 better; the J call may be wrong. Looked up from germline, CDR1 is SQVTM and CDR2 is ANQGSEA. The CDR3 has 12 residues. The CDR3 nucleotides read TGCAGCGTTGCGCAGGGGGCCTACGAGCAGTACTTC. This translates into CSVAQGAYEQYF.

This clone was picked up a small number of times. The gene calls are TRBV6-5 and TRBJ2-1, with TRBD1 matching 7 bases. CDR1 and CDR2 from the germline V gene are MNHEY and SVGAGI. The length of the CDR3 is 13 residues. Losses at the gene ends were 6 bases for V and 4 bases for J; bases not matched to a gene: 3. The CDR3 loop is CASRQGLYNEQFF. Written as DNA, the CDR3 is TGTGCCAGCAGACAGGGGCTTTACAATGAGCAGTTCTTC.

This chain joins TRBV6-5 and TRBJ2-7, with 8 bases fitting TRBD1. Germline assignment: CDR1 MNHEY and CDR2 SVGAGI. Trimming cost V 1 base and J 2 bases; bases outside gene matches: 1. The CDR3 contains 14 residues. The DNA of the CDR3 is TGTGCCAGCAGTTACTTACAGGGGGCCTACGAGCAGTACTTC. It is translated as CASSYLQGAYEQYF.

The rearrangement joins TRBV12-5 to TRBJ2-3; tentatively, D is TRBD1 (7 bases). Trimming stripped 1 base from V and 2 bases from J, with 13 bases between. Per the germline V gene, CDR1 is LGHNT and CDR2 is FRNRAP. This CDR3 is 16 amino acids long. CDR3 coding DNA: TGTGCTAGTGGTTTGGCCCAGGGGGGTTTCACAGATACGCAGTATTTT. Protein product: CASGLAQGGFTDTQYF.

J is TRBJ1-4 and V is TRBV7-2; D gene unclear. The length of the CDR3 is 15 residues. Germline V gives CDR1 SGHTA, CDR2 FQGNSA. Trimming cost V 5 bases and J 1 base, with 11 bases left between them. Here the CDR3 reads CASSPQRGTNEKLFF. The CDR3, as DNA: TGTGCCAGCAGCCCACAGCGGGGAACTAATGAAAAACTGTTTTTT.

The chain combines TRBV4-3 with TRBJ1-2, with 7 bases lining up with TRBD1. V was pared by 2 bases and J by 3 bases, with 3 bases of the junction left unmatched. The CDR3 length is 14 residues. Per germline, CDR1 LGHNA and CDR2 YSLEER. The CDR3 DNA sequence: TGCGCCAGCAGCCAATCCGGGACAGACTATGGCTACACCTTC. The encoded protein is CASSQSGTDYGYTF.

This sequence joins TRBV4-3 and TRBJ2-3, with D possibly being TRBD1 or TRBD2 (5 bases each). The V end was cut by 1 base, the J end by 5 bases, with 19 bases between. CDR3 length: 17 amino acids. Germline lookup yields CDR1 LGHNA and CDR2 YSLEER. Here the CDR3 DNA reads TGCGCCAGCAGCCAAGGGGTGTCAGGTCTGGGGGAAGATACGCAGTATTTT. The encoded protein is CASSQGVSGLGEDTQYF.

This rearrangement joins TRBV7-2 to TRBJ2-1; D perhaps matches TRBD2 (7 bases). Trimming took off 7 bases at V and 3 bases at J, with 19 bases between the two ends. Germline loops: CDR1 SGHTA, CDR2 FQGNSA. The CDR3 covers 16 residues. CDR3 protein: CASNSGSGGLYNEQFF. The CDR3 DNA reads as TGTGCCAGCAACTCTGGCTCCGGGGGGCTCTACAATGAGCAGTTCTTC.

This chain links TRBV9 with TRBJ1-2, with 8 bases matching TRBD1. CDR3 length: 13 amino acids. Germline loops: CDR1 SGDLS, CDR2 YYNGEE. V lost 0 bases and J lost 8; bases outside the gene matches: 3. CDR3 nucleotides: TGTGCCAGCAGCGTAGTGGCAGGGGGCGGCTACACCTTC. This codes for CASSVVAGGGYTF.

This clone occurred a few times. The CDR3 region has the DNA TGTGCCAGCAGCTCGGGGAGACCAGATACGCAGTATTTT. The encoded protein is CASSSGRPDTQYF. This rearrangement joins TRBV11-2 to TRBJ2-3; the D gene is possibly TRBD2 (5 bases). Trimming removed 4 bases from V and 4 bases from J, with 9 bases in between. CDR1 and CDR2 from the germline V gene are SGHAT and FQNNGV. The CDR3 has 13 residues.

The V gene is TRBV27, the J gene TRBJ1-2; no clear D gene. The CDR3 is 14 residues long. Germline CDR1 MNHEY, CDR2 SMNVEV (reference sequence). The V end was cut by 2 bases, the J end by 3 bases, with 10 bases between. As DNA, the CDR3 is TGTGCCAGCAGTTTAGTGGGTCGCGACTATGGCTACACCTTC. Amino acids: CASSLVGRDYGYTF.

This clone was found a few times. The chain carries TRBV6-5 and TRBJ2-1; 9 bases are shared with TRBD2. The J segment lost 4 bases and the V segment lost 1 base, leaving 2 bases of the junction unmatched. CDR1 MNHEY and CDR2 SVGAGI come from the germline V gene. The CDR3 has 15 residues. The CDR3 spells CASSYLAGAYNEQFF. In nucleotides, the CDR3 is TGTGCCAGCAGTTACTTAGCGGGGGCTTACAATGAGCAGTTCTTC.

The genes are TRBV7-9 and TRBJ1-1; 7 nucleotides agree with TRBD1. The CDR3 is 15 residues long. Germline assignment: CDR1 SEHNR and CDR2 FQNEAQ (reference sequence). V was clipped by 5 bases and J by 1 base; unmatched bases: 7. CDR3 sequence reads: CASSLPGQPNTEAFF. The CDR3 DNA reads TGTGCCAGCAGCCTACCGGGACAGCCGAACACTGAAGCTTTCTTT.

V usage is TRBV9 and J usage is TRBJ1-1, with D unresolved. The CDR3 is made up of 16 amino acids. CDR1 and CDR2 from the germline V gene are SGDLS and YYNGEE. V shed 0 bases and J shed 0 bases, with 12 bases lying between them. CDR3 sequence reads: CASSVGPGVMNTEAFF. As DNA, the CDR3 is TGTGCCAGCAGCGTAGGACCCGGGGTAATGAACACTGAAGCTTTCTTT.